Listed here are 3 T cell receptor beta chains from one sample, sequenced in a study of vaccination effects on CD4 cells after COVID-19. At the end of roughly ten days of culture, CD4+ T cells were isolated. Everyone in the study got two shots of either the BNT162b2 or mRNA-1273 vaccine. The data were produced by immunoSEQ multiplex PCR, yet TCRdb's version contains in-frame clones alone and is incomplete. The repertoire has approximately 47,000 clones, just over 70% of them found once; the top ten carry around 6.3%. No antigen has been assigned to these receptors. This sample comprised CD4+ T cells from PBMCs cultured without peptide, obtained after COVID-19 vaccination. Every receptor here comes from a human donor who received a COVID-19 vaccine.

The V call is TRBV5-1, the J call TRBJ2-1; TRBD2 matches 9 bases. V gave up 7 bases and J gave up 8 bases; unmatched junction bases: 16. Germline assignment: CDR1 SGHRS and CDR2 YFSETQ. The CDR3 is made up of 16 amino acids. Here the CDR3 DNA reads TGCGCCAGCGGGACCGGGACTAGCTTCCGCTCCGATGAGCAGTTCTTC. It specifies CASGTGTSFRSDEQFF.

The CDR3, as DNA: TGTGCCAGCAGCCGCCGGGAAGATACGCAGTATTTT. Translated, it gives CASSRREDTQYF. This chain joins TRBV7-9 and TRBJ2-3; D perhaps matches TRBD2 (5 bases). The CDR3 has 12 residues. CDR1 SEHNR and CDR2 FQNEAQ come from the germline V gene (reference sequence). V was shortened by 5 bases and J by 5 bases, with 8 bases between the two germline ends.

The chain joins TRBV10-1 to TRBJ1-1; tentatively, D is TRBD1 (5 bases). Germline CDR1 WNHNN, CDR2 SYGVQD (reference sequence). The CDR3 loop spans 14 amino acids. V was pared by 4 bases and J by 0 bases, with 9 bases between. CDR3 loop: CASSGGRLNTEAFF. As DNA, the CDR3 is TGCGCCAGCAGTGGGGGACGGTTGAACACTGAAGCTTTCTTT.